This entry describes one TCR beta chain. Assay used: immunoSEQ multiplex PCR; TCRdb lists only in-frame clones, some missing. The table has about 150,000 clones, about nine tenths seen once; the top ten hold approximately 6.5%. The data derive from a study of blood T cell repertoires in COVID-19. The ends were cut back, 1 base at V and 6 bases at J, with 28 bases in the middle. This CDR3 contains 18 residues. Germline CDR1 GTSNPN, CDR2 SVGIG (reference sequence). The chain recombines TRBV30 with TRBJ2-7; a possible D gene is TRBD1 (6 bases). The sample comprised peripheral blood. This clonotype originated in an elderly man with acute or convalescent COVID-19. The CDR3 reads CAWSDRRGQTGVPPEQYF. DNA of the CDR3: TGTGCCTGGAGTGACCGCCGGGGCCAGACAGGCGTCCCTCCCGAGCAGTACTTC.